These 19 T cell receptor beta chains share one sample of origin, sequenced in a study of beta chain features in type 1 diabetes. Expressed TCRB transcripts were sequenced because the isolated RNA had all been reverse transcribed beforehand. This table comes from immunoSEQ multiplex PCR, and its TCRdb copy is limited to in-frame clones, with some not included. This sample has about 16,000 clones; 55% occur once, and the top ten carry 0.45% to 0.55%. Sequenced sample: stem cell memory CD4+ T cells from blood. The receptors derive from a woman aged 18-29 years in good health.

This clone was recorded once. The J gene is TRBJ2-7, the V gene TRBV9; D may be TRBD1 (6 bases). CDR1 and CDR2 from the germline V gene are SGDLS and YYNGEE. This CDR3 spans 14 amino acids. The V end lost 4 bases, the J end lost 0 bases, and 11 bases lay between the germline ends. CDR3 sequence (DNA): TGTGCCAGCAGCCCAACAGGGCTCTCCTACGAGCAGTACTTC. Its protein is CASSPTGLSYEQYF. The full variable domain, its missing parts supplied by reference TRBV9 and TRBJ2-7, is DSGVTQTPKHLITATGQRVTLRCSPRSGDLSVYWYQQSLDQGLQFLIQYYNGEERAKGNILERFSAQQFPDLHSELNLSSLELGDSALYFCASSPTGLSYEQYFGPGTRLTVT.

Of note for this clone: One end of the junction does not line up with germline, which may come from a read error. The gene calls are TRBV10-3 and TRBJ1-3; TRBD1 might be the D (5 bases). Germline values: CDR1 ENHRY, CDR2 SYGVKD. The CDR3 is 15 residues long. The CDR3 sequence: CAISAAGSWGNTTYF. CDR3 nucleotides: TGTGCCATCAGCGCCGCAGGGTCCTGGGGAAACACCACATATTTT.

The rearrangement joins TRBV5-1 to TRBJ2-5; no reliable D call. The V gene's germline CDR1 is SGHRS and CDR2 YFSETQ. V lost 4 bases and J 4 bases, leaving 17 bases between the germline ends. The CDR3 runs 15 residues. The CDR3 region is CASSLDNMVGETQYF. The CDR3 nucleotides read TGCGCCAGCAGCCTCGACAATATGGTCGGAGAGACCCAGTACTTC.

There are a few counts of this clone. The chain recombines TRBV4-2 with TRBJ1-1; 9 nucleotides match TRBD1. Germline lookup yields CDR1 LGHNA and CDR2 YNFKEQ. J lost 3 bases, V lost 5 bases, and 10 bases had no gene match. The CDR3 consists of 16 residues. DNA for the CDR3: TGTGCCAGCAGCTTGGGGGGGACAGGGCGCGACACTGAAGCTTTCTTT. It specifies CASSLGGTGRDTEAFF.

The rearrangement uses TRBV30 and TRBJ2-1; 15 bases match TRBD2. J gave up 4 bases and V 5 bases, and 12 bases lay outside the gene matches. The length of the CDR3 is 18 residues. CDR1 is GTSNPN and CDR2 is SVGIG in the germline V gene (reference sequence). DNA for the CDR3: TGTGCCTGGGAAAGGGGGACTAGCGGGAGGAGGGGATACAATGAGCAGTTCTTC. It codes for CAWERGTSGRRGYNEQFF.

This clone was observed a handful of times. J is TRBJ2-1 and V is TRBV19; 16 bases align to TRBD2. CDR1 and CDR2 (germline): LNHDA, SQIVND (reference sequence). The CDR3 consists of 20 residues. Germline trimming cut 5 bases from V and 7 bases from J; bases unmatched to any gene: 17. CDR3: CASSSATGTSGGALLNEQFF. For the CDR3, the DNA is TGTGCCAGTAGTTCCGCAACGGGGACTAGCGGGGGGGCCTTATTGAATGAGCAGTTCTTC.

The J gene is TRBJ2-7, the V gene TRBV2; a weak D match, TRBD1 (5 bases). This CDR3 is 13 amino acids long. Trimming took 6 bases from V and 6 from J, leaving 15 bases between them. The germline CDR1 and CDR2 sequences are SNHLY and FYNNEI. CDR3 sequence: CASSIRNQGEQYF. The DNA for the CDR3 is TGTGCCAGCAGCATTCGAAACCAGGGCGAGCAGTACTTC.

The V gene is TRBV5-1, the J gene TRBJ1-2, with 9 bases identical to TRBD1. Germline V gives CDR1 SGHRS, CDR2 YFSETQ. The CDR3 has 14 residues. The trim removed 0 bases at V and 7 bases at J, leaving 4 bases unmatched. The CDR3 region has the DNA TGCGCCAGCAGCTTGGAGGGACAGGGTAGTGGCTACACCTTC. Amino acids: CASSLEGQGSGYTF.

The J gene is TRBJ2-7, the V gene TRBV7-8; D may be TRBD2 (6 bases). Germline-derived CDR1 and CDR2 are SGHVS and FQNEAQ. Trimming pared 0 bases from V and 3 bases from J, leaving 9 bases between. The CDR3 length is 14 residues. In nucleotides, the CDR3 is TGTGCCAGCAGCTTAGCGGGAGGACTCTACGAGCAGTACTTC. Its protein product is CASSLAGGLYEQYF.

The chain has TRBV6-5 and TRBJ1-1; TRBD1 matches 7 bases. V dropped 4 bases and J dropped 1; count of bases not matched to a gene: 3. The CDR3 length is 14 residues. Germline CDR1 is MNHEY and CDR2 is SVGAGI. The CDR3, as DNA: TGTGCCAGCAGTTCCAACAGGGGGAACACTGAAGCTTTCTTT. This codes for CASSSNRGNTEAFF.

The DNA for the CDR3 is TGTGCCTGGAGTGTAAAGGGGTCAACCGGGGAGCTGTTTTTT. This codes for CAWSVKGSTGELFF. This chain uses TRBV30 with TRBJ2-2, with D possibly matching TRBD1 (5 bases). Germline CDR1 GTSNPN, CDR2 SVGIG (reference sequence). The CDR3 has 14 amino acids. The V and J ends lost 0 bases and 5 bases respectively, with 10 bases between them.

This clone occurred a few times. This chain connects TRBV4-1 to TRBJ2-1, with 8 bases fitting TRBD1. The CDR3 runs to 16 residues. Unmatched junction bases numbered 14, after V lost 5 bases and J lost 8 bases. Per germline, CDR1 MGHRA and CDR2 YSYEKL. Here the CDR3 reads CASSSLKHRGNDEQFF. The CDR3 DNA reads as TGCGCCAGCAGCTCCTTGAAGCACAGGGGGAACGATGAGCAGTTCTTC.

The chain recombines TRBV7-2 with TRBJ2-1; D is uncertain. Germline CDR1 SGHTA, CDR2 FQGNSA. Trimming shortened V by 7 bases and J by 0 bases, and 7 bases separated the two germline ends. This CDR3 spans 13 amino acids. Written as DNA, the CDR3 is TGTGCCAGCATCGAGAGCTCCTACAATGAGCAGTTCTTC. This translates into CASIESSYNEQFF.

V and J are TRBV9 and TRBJ2-3, with TRBD2 matching over 10 bases. The CDR3 has 14 residues. Trimming removed 7 bases from V and 3 bases from J; junction bases left unmatched: 5. Germline V gene data show CDR1 as SGDLS and CDR2 as YYNGEE. CDR3 amino acids: CASASGGMTDTQYF. The CDR3 DNA reads as TGTGCCAGCGCTAGCGGGGGAATGACAGATACGCAGTATTTT.

This clone was counted once. The V gene is TRBV5-4, the J gene TRBJ2-5, with TRBD1 matching 7 bases. CDR3 length: 15 amino acids. Trimming cost V 2 bases and J 0 bases; bases outside gene matches: 4. The V gene's germline CDR1 is SGHNT and CDR2 YYREEE (reference sequence). The CDR3 loop is CASSFLDRDQETQYF. In DNA, the CDR3 is TGTGCCAGCAGCTTTCTCGACAGGGACCAAGAGACCCAGTACTTC.

V usage is TRBV6-1 and J usage is TRBJ2-7, with 7 bases matching TRBD1. Germline V gives CDR1 MNHNS, CDR2 SASEGT. After removal of 4 bases from V and 5 bases from J, the junction contained 8 bases not matched to a gene. CDR3 length equals 14 residues. The CDR3, as DNA: TGTGCCAGCAGTGCCTTACAGGGGTGGGACGAGCAGTACTTC. Translating gives CASSALQGWDEQYF.

The chain recombines TRBV7-3 with TRBJ2-5, with 9 bases lining up with TRBD2. There are 16 residues in the CDR3. Germline assignment: CDR1 SGHTA and CDR2 FQGTGA. V gave up 1 base and J gave up 5 bases; unmatched junction bases: 8. CDR3 region: CASSLMGSGGLETQYF. In DNA form, the CDR3 reads TGTGCCAGCAGCTTAATGGGGAGCGGGGGGCTGGAGACCCAGTACTTC.

The chain employs TRBV18 and TRBJ1-3; 8 bases agree with TRBD1. The germline V gene has CDR1 KGHSH and CDR2 LQKENI. V lost 2 bases and J lost 0; bases outside the gene matches: 12. CDR3 length: 19 residues. The CDR3 spells CASSPVPPGTGDSGNTIYF. DNA of the CDR3: TGTGCCAGCTCACCAGTCCCCCCCGGGACAGGTGACTCTGGAAACACCATATATTTT.

This chain uses TRBV5-5 with TRBJ2-3; perhaps TRBD2 as D (5 bases). CDR1 SGHKS and CDR2 YYEKEE come from the germline V gene (reference sequence). The V gene lost 4 bases and the J gene lost 0 bases, with 9 bases spanning the gap. This CDR3 has 14 amino acids. In nucleotides, the CDR3 is TGTGCCAGCAGCCATCGGACTAGCACAGATACGCAGTATTTT. Translating it yields CASSHRTSTDTQYF.